A selection of T cell receptor beta chains follows, all from one sample in a study of control samples from healthy donors and cancer patients. Method: immunoSEQ multiplex PCR; TCRdb's copy keeps in-frame clones and lacks some. The repertoire holds 100,000 to 150,000 clones, with about nine tenths as singletons. The sample was PBMCs. The receptors come from a man aged 50-59 years with head and neck cancer. Both conserved end residues are part of each CDR3. Each record gives: V gene, J gene, CDR3 protein.

TRBV12-3/TRBV12-4	TRBJ2-1	CASIWDSHNEQFF
TRBV9	TRBJ2-1	CASSLYSEQFF
TRBV11-2	TRBJ2-7	CASSPDRVNEQYF
TRBV10-3	TRBJ2-3	CAISTGLTQYF
TRBV4-1	TRBJ2-3	CASSPDSDADTQYF
TRBV13	TRBJ2-1	CASSPERGGNFEQFF
TRBV21-1	TRBJ2-1	CASSTCLQGSMANNEQFF
TRBV5-8	TRBJ2-7	CASSLVATGGTLYEQYF
TRBV5-8	TRBJ2-7	CASSSDLSYEQYF
TRBV6-5	TRBJ1-1	CASSYRERTEAFF
TRBV6-5	TRBJ2-5	CASSYKTGPGETQYF
TRBV5-4	TRBJ1-2	CASSLAQGPTYGYTF
TRBV21-1	TRBJ1-3	CASSRRDGGFGNTIYF
TRBV7-3	TRBJ2-2	CASSLTGGTGELFF
TRBV5-8	TRBJ2-1	CASSAGISSYNEQFF
TRBV19	TRBJ2-5	CASRIEGGEETQYF
TRBV11-2	TRBJ2-1	CASSLGGVSSEQFF
TRBV5-1	TRBJ2-1	CASSAQTGGSYNEQFF
TRBV27	TRBJ2-3	CASKGLSTDTQYF
TRBV7-2	TRBJ1-1	CASSPPPAGGTEAFF
TRBV24-1	TRBJ2-1	CATSDPTSGDNEQFF
TRBV3-1/TRBV3-2	TRBJ2-1	CASSQVSSYNEQFF
TRBV10-3	TRBJ2-1	CAISTSPGQGRNEQFF
TRBV5-6	TRBJ2-2	CASSLGQGGPQAGELFF
TRBV30	TRBJ1-2	CAWMRLGLSGYTF
TRBV28	TRBJ2-1	CASSPPGLAGEEQFF
TRBV5-1	TRBJ2-1	CASSLGTSGKSSYNEQFF
TRBV19	TRBJ1-5	CASSMGQFNQPQHF
TRBV7-9	TRBJ2-7	CASSRDFRGYEQYF
TRBV5-8	TRBJ1-1	CASSTTGTVNTEAFF
TRBV6-6	TRBJ1-3	CASSRQGVSGNTIYF
TRBV28	TRBJ1-1	CASSPGSQVNTEAFF
TRBV9	TRBJ1-3	CASSVAGSSGNTIYF
TRBV7-9	TRBJ1-2	CASSLSGDGYTF
TRBV6-5	TRBJ2-1	CASSYSSRGGYDEQFF
TRBV5-4	TRBJ1-5	CASSYGPQGGNQPQHF
TRBV15	TRBJ2-3	CATSRGQGRDTQYF
TRBV27	TRBJ2-1	CASSYSQIISGRGEQFF
TRBV5-1	TRBJ1-1	CASSFQTAGTGAANTEAFF
TRBV24-1	TRBJ1-2	CATSDWGYYGYTF
TRBV11-2	TRBJ1-2	CASSPYSGYTF
TRBV15	TRBJ2-7	CATSRDGSTSGRVEQYF
TRBV3-1/TRBV3-2	TRBJ2-7	CASSQYTGVYEQYF
TRBV7-9	TRBJ2-7	CASSLAGGREQYF
TRBV9	TRBJ1-5	CASSGTGSNQPQHF
TRBV5-1	TRBJ2-5	CASSLRQWGETQYF
TRBV6-6	TRBJ2-7	CASSYNWGQGNNEQYF
TRBV24-1	TRBJ2-2	CATSVGGNTGELFF
TRBV9	TRBJ2-3	CASSVIGGDTQYF
TRBV6-5	TRBJ2-7	CASTSSWGGEQYF
TRBV6-2/TRBV6-3	TRBJ2-7	CASSYPRRSRSGTYEQYF
TRBV10-3	TRBJ2-7	CAISESEGYEQYF